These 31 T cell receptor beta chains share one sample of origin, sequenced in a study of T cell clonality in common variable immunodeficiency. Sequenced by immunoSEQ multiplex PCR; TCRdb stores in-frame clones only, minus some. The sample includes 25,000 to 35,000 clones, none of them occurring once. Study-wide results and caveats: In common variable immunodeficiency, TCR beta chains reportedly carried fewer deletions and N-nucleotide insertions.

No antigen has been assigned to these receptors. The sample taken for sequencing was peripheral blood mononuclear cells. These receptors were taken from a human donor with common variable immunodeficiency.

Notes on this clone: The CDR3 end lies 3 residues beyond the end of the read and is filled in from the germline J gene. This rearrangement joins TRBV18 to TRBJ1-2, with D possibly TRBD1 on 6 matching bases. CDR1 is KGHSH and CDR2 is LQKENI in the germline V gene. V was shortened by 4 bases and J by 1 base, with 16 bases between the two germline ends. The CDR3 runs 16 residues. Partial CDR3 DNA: TGTGCCAGCTCACGAAACCGGGACACATATAACTATGGC. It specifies CASSRNRDTYNYG. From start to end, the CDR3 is CASSRNRDTYNYGYTF.

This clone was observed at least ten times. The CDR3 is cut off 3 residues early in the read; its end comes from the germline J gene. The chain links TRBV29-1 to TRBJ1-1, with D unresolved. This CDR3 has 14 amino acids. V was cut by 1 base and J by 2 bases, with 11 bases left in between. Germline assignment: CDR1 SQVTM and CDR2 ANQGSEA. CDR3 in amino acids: CSVEVTGRNTEAFF. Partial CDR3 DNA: TGCAGCGTTGAAGTAACGGGGAGAAACACTGAA. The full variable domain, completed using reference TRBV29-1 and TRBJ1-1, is SAVISQKPSRDICQRGTSLTIQCQVDSQVTMMFWYRQQPGQSLTLIATANQGSEATYESGFVIDKFPISRPNLTFSTLTVSNMSPEDSSIYLCSVEVTGRNTEAFFGQGTRLTVV.

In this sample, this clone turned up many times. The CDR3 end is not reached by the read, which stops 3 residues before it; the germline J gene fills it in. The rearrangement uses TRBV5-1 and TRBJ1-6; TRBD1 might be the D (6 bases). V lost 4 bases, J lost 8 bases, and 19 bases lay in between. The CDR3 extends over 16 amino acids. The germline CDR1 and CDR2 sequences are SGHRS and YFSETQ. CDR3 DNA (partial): TGCGCCAGCAGCCCAGGACTCAGGGGAGGAGATTCACCC. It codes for CASSPGLRGGDSP. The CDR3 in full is CASSPGLRGGDSPLHF.

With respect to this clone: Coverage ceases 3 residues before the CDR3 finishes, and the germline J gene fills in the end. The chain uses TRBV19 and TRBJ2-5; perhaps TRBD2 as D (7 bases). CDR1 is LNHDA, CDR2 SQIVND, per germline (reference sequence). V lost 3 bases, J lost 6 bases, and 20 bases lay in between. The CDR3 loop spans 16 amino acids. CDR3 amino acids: CASSIGVYGGAKTQYF. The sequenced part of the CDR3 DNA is TGTGCCAGTAGTATTGGAGTTTATGGGGGGGCGAAGACC.

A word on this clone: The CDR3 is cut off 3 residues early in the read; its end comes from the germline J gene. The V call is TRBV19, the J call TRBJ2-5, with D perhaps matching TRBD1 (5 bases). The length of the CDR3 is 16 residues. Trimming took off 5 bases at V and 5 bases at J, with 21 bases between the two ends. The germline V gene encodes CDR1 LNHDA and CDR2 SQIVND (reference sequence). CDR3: CASSSQGWGAQETQYF. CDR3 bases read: TGTGCCAGTAGTTCCCAGGGCTGGGGTGCACAGGAGACC.

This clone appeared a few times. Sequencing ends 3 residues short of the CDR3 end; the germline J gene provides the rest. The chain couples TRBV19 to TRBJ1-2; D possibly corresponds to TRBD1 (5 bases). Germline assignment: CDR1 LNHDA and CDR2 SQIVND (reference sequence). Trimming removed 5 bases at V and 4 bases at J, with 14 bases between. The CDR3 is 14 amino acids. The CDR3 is CASSGQGLGYGYTF. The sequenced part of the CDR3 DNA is TGTGCCAGTAGTGGGCAGGGCCTCGGCTATGGC.

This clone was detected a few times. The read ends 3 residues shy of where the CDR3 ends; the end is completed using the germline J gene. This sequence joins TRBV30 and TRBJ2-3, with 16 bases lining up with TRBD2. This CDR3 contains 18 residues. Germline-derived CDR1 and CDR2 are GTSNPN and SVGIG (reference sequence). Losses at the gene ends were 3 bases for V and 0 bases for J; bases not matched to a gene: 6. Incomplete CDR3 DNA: TGTGCCTGGAGAGTCCCGGGACTAGCGGGGGGGAGCACAGATACG. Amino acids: CAWRVPGLAGGSTDT. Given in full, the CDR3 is CAWRVPGLAGGSTDTQYF.

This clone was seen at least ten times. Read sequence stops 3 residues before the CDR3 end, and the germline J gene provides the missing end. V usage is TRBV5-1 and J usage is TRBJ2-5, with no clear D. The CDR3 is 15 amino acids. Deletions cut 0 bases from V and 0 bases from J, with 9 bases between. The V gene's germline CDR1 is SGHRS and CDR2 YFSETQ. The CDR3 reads CASSLVPQYQETQYF. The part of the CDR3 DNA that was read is TGCGCCAGCAGCTTGGTCCCCCAGTACCAAGAGACC.

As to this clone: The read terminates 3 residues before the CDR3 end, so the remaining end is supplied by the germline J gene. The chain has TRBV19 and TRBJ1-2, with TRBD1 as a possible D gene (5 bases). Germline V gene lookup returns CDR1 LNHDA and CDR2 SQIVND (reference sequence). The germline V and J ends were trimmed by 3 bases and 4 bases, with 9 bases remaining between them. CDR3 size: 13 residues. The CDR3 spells CASSIQGVYGYTF. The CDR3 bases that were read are TGTGCCAGTAGTATCCAGGGAGTCTATGGC.

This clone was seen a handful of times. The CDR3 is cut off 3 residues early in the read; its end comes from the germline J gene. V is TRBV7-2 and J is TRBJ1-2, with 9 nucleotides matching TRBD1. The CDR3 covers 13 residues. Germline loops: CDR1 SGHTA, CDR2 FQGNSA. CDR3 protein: CASSRTGAGGYTF. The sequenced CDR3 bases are TGTGCCAGCAGCCGGACAGGGGCGGGAGGC.

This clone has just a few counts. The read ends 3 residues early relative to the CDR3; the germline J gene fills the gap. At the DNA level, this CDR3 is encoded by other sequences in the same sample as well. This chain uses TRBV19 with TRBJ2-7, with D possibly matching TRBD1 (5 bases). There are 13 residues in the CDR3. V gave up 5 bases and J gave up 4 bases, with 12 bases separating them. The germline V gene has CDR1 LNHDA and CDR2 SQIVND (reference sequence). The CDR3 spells CASSSPTGYEQYF. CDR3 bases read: TGTGCCAGTAGTTCGCCCACAGGTTACGAG.

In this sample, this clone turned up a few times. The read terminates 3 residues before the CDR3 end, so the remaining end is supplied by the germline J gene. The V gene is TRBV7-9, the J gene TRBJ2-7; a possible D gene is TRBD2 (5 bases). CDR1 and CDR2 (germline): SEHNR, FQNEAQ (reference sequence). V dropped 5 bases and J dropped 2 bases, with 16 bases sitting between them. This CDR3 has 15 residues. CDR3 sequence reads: CASSAGPATAYEQYF. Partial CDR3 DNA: TGTGCCAGCAGCGCGGGCCCCGCCACCGCCTACGAG.

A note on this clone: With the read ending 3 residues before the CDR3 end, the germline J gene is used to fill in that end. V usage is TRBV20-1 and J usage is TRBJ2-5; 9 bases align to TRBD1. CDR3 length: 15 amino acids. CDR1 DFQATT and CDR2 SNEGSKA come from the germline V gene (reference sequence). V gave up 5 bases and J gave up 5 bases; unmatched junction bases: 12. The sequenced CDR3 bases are TGCAGTGCTTCCCGACAGGGGGGTGGACGGGAGACC. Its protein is CSASRQGGGRET. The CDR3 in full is CSASRQGGGRETQYF.

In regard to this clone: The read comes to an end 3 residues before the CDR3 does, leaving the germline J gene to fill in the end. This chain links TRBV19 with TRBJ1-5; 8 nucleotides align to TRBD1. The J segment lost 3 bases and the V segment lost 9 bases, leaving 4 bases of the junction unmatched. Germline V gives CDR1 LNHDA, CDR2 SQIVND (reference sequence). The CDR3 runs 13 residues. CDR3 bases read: TGTGCCAGCAGGACAGGGATCAATCAGCCC. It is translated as CASRTGINQP. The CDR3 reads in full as CASRTGINQPQHF. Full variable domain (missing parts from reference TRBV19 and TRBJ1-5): DGGITQSPKYLFRKEGQNVTLSCEQNLNHDAMYWYRQDPGQGLRLIYYSQIVNDFQKGDIAEGYSVSREKKESFPLTVTSAQKNPTAFYLCASRTGINQPQHFGDGTRLSIL.

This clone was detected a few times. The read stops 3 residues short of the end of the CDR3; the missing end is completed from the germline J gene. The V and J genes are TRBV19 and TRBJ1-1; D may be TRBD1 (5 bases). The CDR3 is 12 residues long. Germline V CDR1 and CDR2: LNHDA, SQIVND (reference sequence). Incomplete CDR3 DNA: TGTGCCAGTAGTATGAGGGGCCTCGTG. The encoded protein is CASSMRGLV. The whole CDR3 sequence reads CASSMRGLVAFF. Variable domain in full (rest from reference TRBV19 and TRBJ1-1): DGGITQSPKYLFRKEGQNVTLSCEQNLNHDAMYWYRQDPGQGLRLIYYSQIVNDFQKGDIAEGYSVSREKKESFPLTVTSAQKNPTAFYLCASSMRGLVAFFGQGTRLTVV.

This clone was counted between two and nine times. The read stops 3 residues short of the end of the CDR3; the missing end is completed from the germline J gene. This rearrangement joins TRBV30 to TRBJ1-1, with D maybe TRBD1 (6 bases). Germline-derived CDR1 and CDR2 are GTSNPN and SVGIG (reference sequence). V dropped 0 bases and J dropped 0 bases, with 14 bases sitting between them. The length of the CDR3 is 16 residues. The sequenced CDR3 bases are TGTGCCTGGAGTGTACAGACAGGCCGGCTGAACACTGAA. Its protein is CAWSVQTGRLNTE. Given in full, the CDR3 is CAWSVQTGRLNTEAFF.

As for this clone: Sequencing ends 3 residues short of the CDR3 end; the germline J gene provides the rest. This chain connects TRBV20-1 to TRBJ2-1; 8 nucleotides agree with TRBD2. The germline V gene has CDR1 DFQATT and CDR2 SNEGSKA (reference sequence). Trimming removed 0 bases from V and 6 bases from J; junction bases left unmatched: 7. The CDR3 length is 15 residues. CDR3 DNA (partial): TGCAGTGCTAGAGATTACCGGGGGGGCCCCAATGAG. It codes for CSARDYRGGPNE. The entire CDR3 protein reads CSARDYRGGPNEQFF.

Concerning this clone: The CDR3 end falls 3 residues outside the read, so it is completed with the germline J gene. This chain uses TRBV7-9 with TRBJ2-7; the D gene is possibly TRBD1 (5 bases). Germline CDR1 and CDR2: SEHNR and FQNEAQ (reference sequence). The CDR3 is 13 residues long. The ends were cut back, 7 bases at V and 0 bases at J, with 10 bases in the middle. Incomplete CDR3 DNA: TGTGCCAGCACCAGGGCCAGCTCCTACGAG. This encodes CASTRASSYE. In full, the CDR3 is CASTRASSYEQYF. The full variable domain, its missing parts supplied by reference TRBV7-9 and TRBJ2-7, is DTGVSQNPRHKITKRGQNVTFRCDPISEHNRLYWYRQTLGQGPEFLTYFQNEAQLEKSRLLSDRFSAERPKGSFSTLEIQRTEQGDSAMYLCASTRASSYEQYFGPGTRLTVT.

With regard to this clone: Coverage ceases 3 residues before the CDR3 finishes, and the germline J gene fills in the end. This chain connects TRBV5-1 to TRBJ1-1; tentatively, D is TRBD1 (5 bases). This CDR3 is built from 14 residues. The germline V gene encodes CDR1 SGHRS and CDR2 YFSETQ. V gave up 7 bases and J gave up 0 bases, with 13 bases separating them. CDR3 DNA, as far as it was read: TGCGCCAGCCGCGGAGGGGCCCTGAACACTGAA. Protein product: CASRGGALNTE. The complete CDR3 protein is CASRGGALNTEAFF.

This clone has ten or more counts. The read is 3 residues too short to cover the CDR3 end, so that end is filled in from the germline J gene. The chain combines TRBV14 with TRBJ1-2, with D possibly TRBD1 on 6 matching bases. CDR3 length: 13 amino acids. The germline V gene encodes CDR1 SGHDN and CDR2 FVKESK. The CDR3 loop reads CASSRGQRRGYTF. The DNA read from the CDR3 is TGTGCCAGCAGCCGCGGACAGCGGAGGGGC.

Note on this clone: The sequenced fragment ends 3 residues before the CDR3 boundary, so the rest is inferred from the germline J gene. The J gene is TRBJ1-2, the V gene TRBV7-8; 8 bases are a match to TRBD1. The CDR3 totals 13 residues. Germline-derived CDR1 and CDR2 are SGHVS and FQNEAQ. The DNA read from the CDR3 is TGTGCCAGCAGCTCGGGACAGGCTGGCGGC. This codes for CASSSGQAGG. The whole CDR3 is CASSSGQAGGYTF.

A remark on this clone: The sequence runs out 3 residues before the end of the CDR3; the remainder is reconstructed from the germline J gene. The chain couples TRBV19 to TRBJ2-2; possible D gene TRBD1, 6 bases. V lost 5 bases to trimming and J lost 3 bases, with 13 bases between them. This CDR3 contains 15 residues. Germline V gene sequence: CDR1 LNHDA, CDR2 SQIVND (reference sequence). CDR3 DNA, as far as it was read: TGTGCCAGTAGTTTTGAACCAGGGGACACCGGGGAG. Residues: CASSFEPGDTGE. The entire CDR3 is CASSFEPGDTGELFF.

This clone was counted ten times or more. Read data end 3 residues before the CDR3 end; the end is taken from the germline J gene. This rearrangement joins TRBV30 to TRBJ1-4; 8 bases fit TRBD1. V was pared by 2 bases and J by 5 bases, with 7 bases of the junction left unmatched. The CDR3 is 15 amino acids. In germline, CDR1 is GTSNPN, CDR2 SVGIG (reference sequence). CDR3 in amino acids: CAWSLTRTGNEKLFF. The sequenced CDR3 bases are TGTGCCTGGAGTTTAACCCGGACAGGGAATGAAAAA.

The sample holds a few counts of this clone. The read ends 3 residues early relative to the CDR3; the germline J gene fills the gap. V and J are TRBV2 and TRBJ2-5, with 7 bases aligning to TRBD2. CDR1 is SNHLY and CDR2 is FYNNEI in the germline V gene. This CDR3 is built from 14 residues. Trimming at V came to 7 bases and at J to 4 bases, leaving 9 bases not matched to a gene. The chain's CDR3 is CASTNLAVGETQYF. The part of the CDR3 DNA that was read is TGTGCCAGCACAAACCTAGCGGTAGGAGAGACC.

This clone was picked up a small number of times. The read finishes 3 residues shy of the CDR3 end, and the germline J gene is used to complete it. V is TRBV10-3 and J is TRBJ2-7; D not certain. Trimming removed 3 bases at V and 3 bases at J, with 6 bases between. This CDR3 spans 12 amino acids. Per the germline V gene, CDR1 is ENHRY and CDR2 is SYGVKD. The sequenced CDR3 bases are TGTGCCATCAGTGAAAGGGTCTACGAG. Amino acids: CAISERVYE. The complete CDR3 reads CAISERVYEQYF.

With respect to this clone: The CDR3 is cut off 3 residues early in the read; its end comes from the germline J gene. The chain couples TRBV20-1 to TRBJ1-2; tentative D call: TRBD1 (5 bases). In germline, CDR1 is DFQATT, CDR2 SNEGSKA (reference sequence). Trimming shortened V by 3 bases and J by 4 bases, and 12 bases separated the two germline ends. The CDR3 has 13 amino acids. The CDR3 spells CSARVPGVYGYTF. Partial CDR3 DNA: TGCAGTGCTAGGGTCCCGGGGGTCTATGGC.

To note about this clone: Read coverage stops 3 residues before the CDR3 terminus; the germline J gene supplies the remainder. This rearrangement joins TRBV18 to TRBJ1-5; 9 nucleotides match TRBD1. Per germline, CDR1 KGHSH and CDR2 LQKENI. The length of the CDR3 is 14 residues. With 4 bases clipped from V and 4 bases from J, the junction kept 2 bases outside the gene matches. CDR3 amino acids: CASSLQGANQPQHF. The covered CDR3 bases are TGTGCCAGCTCACTACAGGGGGCGAATCAGCCC.

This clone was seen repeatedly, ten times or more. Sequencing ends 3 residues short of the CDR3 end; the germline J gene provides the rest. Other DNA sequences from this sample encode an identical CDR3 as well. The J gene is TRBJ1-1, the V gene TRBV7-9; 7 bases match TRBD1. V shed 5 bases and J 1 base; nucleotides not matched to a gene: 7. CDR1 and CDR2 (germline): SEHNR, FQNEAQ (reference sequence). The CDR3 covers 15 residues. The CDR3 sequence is CASSLRTGSNTEAFF. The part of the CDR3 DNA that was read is TGTGCCAGCAGCCTCCGGACAGGCTCGAACACTGAA.

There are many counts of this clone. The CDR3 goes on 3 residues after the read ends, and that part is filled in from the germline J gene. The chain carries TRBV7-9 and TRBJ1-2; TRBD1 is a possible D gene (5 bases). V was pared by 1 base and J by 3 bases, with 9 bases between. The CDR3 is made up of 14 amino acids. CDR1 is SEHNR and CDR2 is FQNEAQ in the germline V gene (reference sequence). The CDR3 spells CASSLGGAYYGYTF. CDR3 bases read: TGTGCCAGCAGCTTAGGTGGGGCTTACTATGGC.

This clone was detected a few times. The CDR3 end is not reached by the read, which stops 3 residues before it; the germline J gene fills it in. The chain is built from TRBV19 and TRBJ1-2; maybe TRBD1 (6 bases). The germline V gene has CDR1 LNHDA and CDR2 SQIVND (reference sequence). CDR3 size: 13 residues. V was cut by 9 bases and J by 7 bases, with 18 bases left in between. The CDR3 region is CARTHREAGGYTF. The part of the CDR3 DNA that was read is TGTGCCAGAACACACAGGGAGGCGGGTGGC.

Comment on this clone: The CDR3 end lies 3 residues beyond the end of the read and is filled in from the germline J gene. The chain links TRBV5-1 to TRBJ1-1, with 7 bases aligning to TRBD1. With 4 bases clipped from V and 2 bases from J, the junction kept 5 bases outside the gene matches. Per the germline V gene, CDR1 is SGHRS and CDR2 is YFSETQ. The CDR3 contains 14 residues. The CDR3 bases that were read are TGCGCCAGCAGCCTGGGGACAGCTAACACTGAA. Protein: CASSLGTANTE. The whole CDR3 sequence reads CASSLGTANTEAFF. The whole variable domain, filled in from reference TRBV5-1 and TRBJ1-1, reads KAGVTQTPRYLIKTRGQQVTLSCSPISGHRSVSWYQQTPGQGLQFLFEYFSETQRNKGNFPGRFSGRQFSNSRSEMNVSTLELGDSALYLCASSLGTANTEAFFGQGTRLTVV.